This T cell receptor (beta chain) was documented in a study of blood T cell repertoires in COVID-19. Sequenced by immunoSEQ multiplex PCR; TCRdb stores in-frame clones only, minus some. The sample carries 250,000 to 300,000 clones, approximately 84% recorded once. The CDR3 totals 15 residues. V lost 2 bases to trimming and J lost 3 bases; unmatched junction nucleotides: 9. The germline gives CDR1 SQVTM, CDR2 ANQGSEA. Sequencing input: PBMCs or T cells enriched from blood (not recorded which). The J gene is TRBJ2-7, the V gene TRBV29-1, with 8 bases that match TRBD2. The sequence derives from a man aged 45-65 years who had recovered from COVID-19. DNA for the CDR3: TGCAGCGTTGAATTCCGGGGGGGGTCTTTCTACGAGCAGTACTTC. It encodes CSVEFRGGSFYEQYF.